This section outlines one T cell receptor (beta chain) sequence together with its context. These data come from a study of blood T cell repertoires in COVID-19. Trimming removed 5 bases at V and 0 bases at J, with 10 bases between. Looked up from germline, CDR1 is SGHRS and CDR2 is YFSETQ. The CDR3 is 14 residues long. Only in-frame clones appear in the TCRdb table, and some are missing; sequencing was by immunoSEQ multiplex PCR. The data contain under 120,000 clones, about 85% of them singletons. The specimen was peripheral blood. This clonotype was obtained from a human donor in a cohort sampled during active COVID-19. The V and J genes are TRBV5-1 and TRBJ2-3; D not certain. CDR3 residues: CASSKQSSTDTQYF. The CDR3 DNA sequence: TGCGCCAGCAGTAAACAGTCTAGCACAGATACGCAGTATTTT. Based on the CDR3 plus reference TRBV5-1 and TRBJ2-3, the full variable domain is KAGVTQTPRYLIKTRGQQVTLSCSPISGHRSVSWYQQTPGQGLQFLFEYFSETQRNKGNFPGRFSGRQFSNSRSEMNVSTLELGDSALYLCASSKQSSTDTQYFGPGTRLTVL.